This TCR beta chain was profiled in a study of metastatic and nonmetastatic thyroid tumors. The CDR3 consists of 13 residues. The germline gives CDR1 GTSNPN, CDR2 SVGIG (reference sequence). V was clipped by 3 bases and J by 6 bases, with 12 bases between them. TCRdb re-called clones via MiXCR from the PCR reads. The sample has roughly 30,000 clones, less than 4% seen once. Among the patients, none had received any treatment before thyroid surgery. This sequence joins TRBV30 and TRBJ2-1, with D possibly being TRBD1 (6 bases). Sequences were obtained from blood. The clonotype was recovered from a male donor with papillary thyroid cancer or a benign thyroid nodule (not recorded which). Some clones in this sample may be carry-over from other donors' samples. CDR3 protein: CAWSPGHVNEQFF. CDR3 coding DNA: TGTGCCTGGAGCCCGGGACACGTCAATGAGCAGTTCTTC.